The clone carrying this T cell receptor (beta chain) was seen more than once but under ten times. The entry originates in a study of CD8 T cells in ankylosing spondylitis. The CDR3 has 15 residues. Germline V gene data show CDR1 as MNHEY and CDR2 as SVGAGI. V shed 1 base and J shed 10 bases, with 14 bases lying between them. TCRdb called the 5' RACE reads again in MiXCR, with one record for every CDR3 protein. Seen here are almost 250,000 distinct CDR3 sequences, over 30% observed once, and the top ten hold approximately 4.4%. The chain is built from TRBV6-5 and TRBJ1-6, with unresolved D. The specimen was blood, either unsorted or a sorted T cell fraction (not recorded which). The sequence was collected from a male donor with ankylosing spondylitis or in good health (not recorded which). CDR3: CASSYFSGGSSPLHF. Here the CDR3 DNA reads TGTGCCAGCAGTTACTTTTCCGGAGGAAGCTCACCCCTCCACTTT.